Presented here are 31 T cell receptor beta chains from one specimen sequenced in a study of T cells in Graves' hyperthyroidism and ophthalmopathy. Researchers amplified the TCR beta CDR3 regions from RNA transcripts. An initial round of RT-PCR targeting the TCR CDR3 relied on the HTBI primer set. One entry per CDR3 protein, called by TCRdb with MiXCR from the multiplex PCR reads. The table shows some 460,000 distinct CDR3 sequences, with approximately 15% occurring only once. The sample taken for sequencing was blood. These receptors all stem from a woman under 30 with Graves' hyperthyroidism.

This clonotype was observed many times. The genes are TRBV6-1 and TRBJ1-2; D might be TRBD1 (6 bases). There are 13 residues in the CDR3. Germline CDR1 reads MNHNS; CDR2 reads SASEGT. V lost 6 bases to trimming and J lost 4 bases, with 12 bases between them. The CDR3 nucleotides read TGTGCCAGCAGGAGCCGGGACACCTATGGCTACACCTTC. Protein: CASRSRDTYGYTF.

Ten or more counts support this clonotype. This chain joins TRBV5-6 and TRBJ2-2, with D possibly matching TRBD2 (6 bases). Germline lookup yields CDR1 SGHDT and CDR2 YYEEEE. Trimming shortened V by 5 bases and J by 6 bases, and 17 bases separated the two germline ends. This CDR3 has 15 amino acids. Written as DNA, the CDR3 is TGTGCCAGCAGAACCCGCGGGGCACGAGCCGGGGAGCTGTTTTTT. This codes for CASRTRGARAGELFF.

In its sample, this clonotype was seen a few times. The gene calls are TRBV7-2 and TRBJ2-1; the D gene is possibly TRBD2 (6 bases). The germline V and J ends were trimmed by 1 base and 2 bases, with 12 bases remaining between them. From germline, CDR1 is SGHTA and CDR2 FQGNSA. This CDR3 spans 16 amino acids. CDR3 loop: CASSLEGSGTYNEQFF. CDR3 nucleotides: TGTGCCAGCAGCTTAGAGGGTAGCGGTACCTACAATGAGCAGTTCTTC.

The V gene is TRBV10-1, the J gene TRBJ2-2; 9 bases are shared with TRBD2. Germline CDR1 WNHNN, CDR2 SYGVQD (reference sequence). Trimming cost V 3 bases and J 4 bases; bases outside gene matches: 3. The CDR3 is 15 residues long. Written as DNA, the CDR3 is TGCGCCAGCAGTGAAGGCGGGAGGGCCACCGGGGAGCTGTTTTTT. Translated, it gives CASSEGGRATGELFF.

This clonotype has at least ten counts. This chain connects TRBV3-1 to TRBJ1-2; 10 bases match TRBD1. The CDR3 has 15 residues. Looked up from germline, CDR1 is LGHDT and CDR2 is YNNKEL (reference sequence). V dropped 4 bases and J dropped 3; count of bases not matched to a gene: 5. The CDR3 DNA is TGTGCCAGCAGCCTCGACAGGGGGCGGCACTATGGCTACACCTTC. Protein: CASSLDRGRHYGYTF.

The chain combines TRBV6-5 with TRBJ2-3; maybe TRBD2 (6 bases). The CDR3 length is 13 residues. Germline V lookup: CDR1 MNHEY, CDR2 SVGAGI. Trimming removed 2 bases at V and 11 bases at J, with 14 bases between. DNA for the CDR3: TGTGCCAGCAGTTACGAATACGGGACTGAGCAGTATTTT. Protein: CASSYEYGTEQYF.

This clonotype has a count of ten or more. This chain links TRBV24-1 with TRBJ2-1, with TRBD2 identical over 9 bases. CDR3 length: 16 residues. CDR1 is KGHDR and CDR2 is SFDVKD in the germline V gene. V lost 3 bases to trimming and J lost 8 bases; unmatched junction nucleotides: 10. CDR3 nucleotides: TGTGCCACCAGTGATGCTGTAGCGGGAGCGGTACATGAGCAGTTCTTC. It yields the protein CATSDAVAGAVHEQFF.

This clonotype occurred many times. The V and J genes are TRBV20-1 and TRBJ2-5, with D tentatively TRBD2 (6 bases). Germline loops: CDR1 DFQATT, CDR2 SNEGSKA (reference sequence). V was pared by 1 base and J by 4 bases, with 13 bases between. The CDR3 loop spans 14 amino acids. The CDR3 DNA sequence: TGCAGTGCTAGAGTTGGCGGGATAGGAGAGACCCAGTACTTC. It encodes CSARVGGIGETQYF.

Comment on this clonotype: The junction does not match germline at one end; this may be a read error. The chain is built from TRBV5-1 and TRBJ2-7; weak D call: TRBD1 (6 bases). CDR1 is SGHRS, CDR2 YFSETQ, per germline. CDR3 length equals 15 residues. DNA for the CDR3: TGCGCCAGCAGGTCCGGGACACTGAACACCGGGGAGCTGTACTTC. Translation: CASRSGTLNTGELYF.

This clonotype turned up a few times. This chain links TRBV7-8 with TRBJ1-4; D gene unclear. The V end was cut by 3 bases, the J end by 3 bases, with 14 bases between. This CDR3 region has 16 residues. CDR1 is SGHVS, CDR2 FQNEAQ, per germline. The CDR3 region is CASSFIQLGPNEKLFF. CDR3 nucleotides: TGTGCCAGCAGCTTTATACAGCTCGGTCCTAATGAAAAACTGTTTTTT.

The chain combines TRBV6-5 with TRBJ1-6; D not resolved. The CDR3 sequence is 16 residues long. Germline loops: CDR1 MNHEY, CDR2 SVGAGI. The germline V and J ends were trimmed by 0 bases and 5 bases, with 11 bases remaining between them. The DNA for the CDR3 is TGTGCCAGCAGTTACTCCGGGGTAACCCATAATTCACCCCTCCACTTT. Translation: CASSYSGVTHNSPLHF.

This clonotype was seen repeatedly, ten times or more. This chain uses TRBV2 with TRBJ2-1; D not certain. V lost 1 base to trimming and J lost 1 base, with 5 bases between them. Germline V CDR1 and CDR2: SNHLY, FYNNEI. CDR3 length equals 14 residues. CDR3 DNA: TGTGCCAGCAGTGAAGTAGGGTCCTACAATGAGCAGTTCTTC. Residues: CASSEVGSYNEQFF.

This clonotype has at least ten counts. This rearrangement joins TRBV19 to TRBJ1-5; D is unclear. The CDR3 extends over 15 amino acids. V was pared by 1 base and J by 5 bases, with 12 bases between. Germline CDR1 and CDR2: LNHDA and SQIVND (reference sequence). This CDR3 reads CASSIVEGGDQPQHF. The CDR3 nucleotides read TGTGCCAGTAGTATAGTAGAGGGTGGCGATCAGCCCCAGCATTTT. The whole variable domain, remainder taken from reference TRBV19 and TRBJ1-5, is DGGITQSPKYLFRKEGQNVTLSCEQNLNHDAMYWYRQDPGQGLRLIYYSQIVNDFQKGDIAEGYSVSREKKESFPLTVTSAQKNPTAFYLCASSIVEGGDQPQHFGDGTRLSIL.

This clonotype was counted at least ten times. The rearrangement uses TRBV29-1 and TRBJ1-2, with D tentatively TRBD1 (5 bases). Trimming took off 5 bases at V and 7 bases at J, with 17 bases between the two ends. Germline V lookup: CDR1 SQVTM, CDR2 ANQGSEA. This CDR3 contains 13 residues. CDR3 region: CSVYDSLIGGYTF. For the CDR3, the DNA is TGCAGCGTTTATGACAGCCTCATAGGTGGCTACACCTTC. The whole variable domain, remainder taken from reference TRBV29-1 and TRBJ1-2, is SAVISQKPSRDICQRGTSLTIQCQVDSQVTMMFWYRQQPGQSLTLIATANQGSEATYESGFVIDKFPISRPNLTFSTLTVSNMSPEDSSIYLCSVYDSLIGGYTFGSGTRLTVV.

The chain is built from TRBV7-9 and TRBJ2-7; a possible D gene is TRBD2 (6 bases). Trimming took 6 bases from V and 4 from J, leaving 16 bases between them. Per the germline V gene, CDR1 is SEHNR and CDR2 is FQNEAQ (reference sequence). This CDR3 is built from 14 residues. CDR3 amino acids: CASSPQGGGYEQYF. The CDR3 region has the DNA TGTGCCAGCAGTCCCCAGGGTGGGGGGTACGAGCAGTACTTC.

This clonotype was recorded at least ten times. V and J are TRBV30 and TRBJ2-5, with D perhaps being TRBD1 or TRBD2 (6 bases each). V was clipped by 2 bases and J by 7 bases, with 17 bases between them. CDR1 and CDR2 from the germline V gene are GTSNPN and SVGIG (reference sequence). The CDR3 is 14 amino acids. The CDR3: CAWSRIGGRATQYF. The CDR3 nucleotides read TGTGCCTGGAGTAGGATCGGGGGCCGGGCGACCCAGTACTTC.

This clonotype has more than one count but fewer than ten. The genes are TRBV9 and TRBJ2-1; unclear D gene. The CDR3 contains 14 residues. V was clipped by 4 bases and J by 7 bases, with 15 bases between them. Looked up from germline, CDR1 is SGDLS and CDR2 is YYNGEE. The CDR3 loop reads CASSPWKDPNEQFF. In DNA form, the CDR3 reads TGTGCCAGCAGCCCCTGGAAGGATCCGAATGAGCAGTTCTTC.

This clonotype has at least ten counts. This chain joins TRBV10-2 and TRBJ2-1, with D possibly being TRBD1 (6 bases). This CDR3 contains 13 residues. The germline V gene has CDR1 WSHSY and CDR2 SAAADI. Trimming cost V 7 bases and J 1 base, with 8 bases left between them. The CDR3 region is CASTQGSYNEQFF. In DNA, the CDR3 is TGCGCCAGCACCCAGGGGTCCTACAATGAGCAGTTCTTC.

This clonotype has ten or more counts. This sequence joins TRBV11-3 and TRBJ2-7, with D possibly being TRBD2 (6 bases). Germline assignment: CDR1 SGHNT and CDR2 YENEEA. V lost 5 bases and J lost 0, with 14 bases in between. The length of the CDR3 is 15 residues. CDR3 loop: CASSPRDGSSYEQYF. As DNA, the CDR3 is TGTGCCAGCAGCCCCCGGGACGGGAGCTCCTACGAGCAGTACTTC.

At least ten counts were recorded for this clonotype. This may stem from a read error, because a much larger clone lies one nucleotide away. The chain links TRBV3-1 to TRBJ2-3; D ambiguous. The germline V and J ends were trimmed by 1 base and 2 bases, with 4 bases remaining between them. The CDR3 contains 13 residues. Germline V gene data show CDR1 as LGHDT and CDR2 as YNNKEL (reference sequence). CDR3 sequence (DNA): TGTGCCAGCAGCCAAGGAGACACAGATACGCAGTATTTT. Its protein product is CASSQGDTDTQYF.

This clonotype showed up just a few times. CDR3 coding DNA: TGTGCCAGCAGCCCGGACGCTAATGAAAAACTGTTTTTT. This translates into CASSPDANEKLFF. The chain employs TRBV6-1 and TRBJ1-4; D ambiguous. Germline V gene data show CDR1 as MNHNS and CDR2 as SASEGT. V dropped 6 bases and J dropped 3 bases, with 8 bases sitting between them. The CDR3 has 13 amino acids.

This clonotype showed up many times. This chain uses TRBV2 with TRBJ1-4; 7 positions agree with TRBD1. Trimming took 6 bases from V and 7 from J; bases not matched to a gene: 8. The V gene's germline CDR1 is SNHLY and CDR2 FYNNEI. CDR3 length: 14 amino acids. The CDR3 coding sequence is TGTGCCAGCAGGACAGGGAAACTTGGTGAAAAACTGTTTTTT. Its protein is CASRTGKLGEKLFF.

This clonotype was seen ten or more times. The chain recombines TRBV30 with TRBJ1-5; 7 bases match TRBD1. V shed 4 bases and J 6 bases; nucleotides not matched to a gene: 3. The CDR3 is 12 residues long. Germline V gives CDR1 GTSNPN, CDR2 SVGIG (reference sequence). CDR3 bases: TGTGCCTGGAATCAGGGGGGTCAGCCCCAGCATTTT. Translation gives CAWNQGGQPQHF. Using reference TRBV30 and TRBJ1-5 for the parts outside the CDR3, the full variable domain is SQTIHQWPATLVQPVGSPLSLECTVEGTSNPNLYWYRQAAGRGLQLLFYSVGIGQISSEVPQNLSASRPQDRQFILSSKKLLLSDSGFYLCAWNQGGQPQHFGDGTRLSIL.

The chain has TRBV10-3 and TRBJ2-7; 7 bases are a match to TRBD1. The V gene's germline CDR1 is ENHRY and CDR2 SYGVKD. Trimming removed 0 bases from V and 0 bases from J; junction bases left unmatched: 5. The CDR3 consists of 16 residues. Written as DNA, the CDR3 is TGTGCCATCAGTGAGTCCCGACAGGGCTACTCCTACGAGCAGTACTTC. Its translation: CAISESRQGYSYEQYF.

Only a few counts were recorded for this clonotype. The V call is TRBV25-1, the J call TRBJ2-1; D unclear. Trimming removed 0 bases at V and 11 bases at J, with 14 bases between. The CDR3 spans 14 residues. CDR1 and CDR2 from the germline V gene are MGHDK and SYGVNS. In nucleotides, the CDR3 is TGTGCCAGCAGTGAATACAACCAAAACTCAAAGCAGTTCTTC. This sequence encodes CASSEYNQNSKQFF.

Many counts were recorded for this clonotype. The gene calls are TRBV6-1 and TRBJ2-7; D call uncertain. V was pared by 5 bases and J by 6 bases, with 14 bases between. Germline assignment: CDR1 MNHNS and CDR2 SASEGT. This CDR3 comprises 13 residues. The CDR3 DNA is TGTGCCAGCAGTTATCCCCCGACGGGCGAGCAGTACTTC. It yields the protein CASSYPPTGEQYF.

The J gene is TRBJ2-7, the V gene TRBV5-5; TRBD2 aligns across 12 bases. The CDR3 has 17 amino acids. Germline V gives CDR1 SGHKS, CDR2 YYEKEE (reference sequence). Losses at the gene ends were 5 bases for V and 2 bases for J; bases not matched to a gene: 11. The CDR3 sequence: CASRIKPGTSGPYEQYF. CDR3 sequence (DNA): TGTGCCAGCAGAATAAAACCCGGGACTAGCGGGCCCTACGAGCAGTACTTC.

This clonotype was detected many times. The chain employs TRBV11-1 and TRBJ1-3, with unresolved D. Germline lookup yields CDR1 SGHAT and CDR2 FQDESV (reference sequence). Trimming pared 5 bases from V and 4 bases from J, leaving 12 bases between. The CDR3 totals 14 residues. The CDR3 sequence: CASSPRRKGNTIYF. The CDR3 bases are TGTGCCAGCAGCCCGCGACGTAAGGGAAACACCATATATTTT.

This clonotype has ten or more counts. The chain combines TRBV10-3 with TRBJ2-2; TRBD2 matches 14 bases. V lost 7 bases to trimming and J lost 0 bases; unmatched junction nucleotides: 7. The CDR3 is made up of 18 amino acids. Germline loops: CDR1 ENHRY, CDR2 SYGVKD. The CDR3, as DNA: TGTGCCATCAATGGAGGGACTAGCGGGGGTGCGAACACCGGGGAGCTGTTTTTT. This gives the protein CAINGGTSGGANTGELFF.

This clonotype came up a few times. The chain recombines TRBV9 with TRBJ2-1; maybe TRBD2 (7 bases). Germline loops: CDR1 SGDLS, CDR2 YYNGEE. CDR3 length: 16 amino acids. Trimming left V 0 bases short and J 5 bases short, with 15 bases between. CDR3 in DNA: TGTGCCAGCAGCGTAGGGGGGCGGGAGCGCCACAATGAGCAGTTCTTC. It specifies CASSVGGRERHNEQFF.

This clonotype was seen many times. CDR3 in amino acids: CASSKDGETQYF. Here the CDR3 DNA reads TGTGCCAGCAGCAAAGACGGAGAGACCCAGTACTTC. The genes are TRBV6-1 and TRBJ2-5; D call uncertain. Germline-derived CDR1 and CDR2 are MNHNS and SASEGT. The CDR3 length is 12 residues. V was shortened by 6 bases and J by 4 bases, with 9 bases between the two germline ends.